A selection of T cell receptor beta chains follows, all from one sample in a study of blood T cell repertoires in COVID-19. Clones were read by immunoSEQ multiplex PCR, and TCRdb kept only the in-frame ones, dropping some. Of hundreds of thousands of clones listed, roughly 91% are singletons. What was sequenced was PBMCs or T cells enriched from blood (not recorded which). Source of these receptors: a woman in her twenties or thirties who had recovered from COVID-19. Both conserved end residues are part of each CDR3. The D gene is left open where the match is weak. Some rows have no size entry. The others give once, few or many, or a class for an expanded clone.

- TRBJ2-3 few TRBV10-1 CASSESPGLATDTQYF TGCGCCAGCAGTGAGTCCCCGGGATTAGCAACAGATACGCAGTATTTT
- TRBJ2-7 - TRBV3-1/TRBV3-2 CASSQDPEGGPYEQYF TGTGCCAGCAGCCAAGATCCGGAGGGGGGGCCCTACGAGCAGTACTTC
- TRBJ2-2 - TRBV7-2 CASSLRQTTGELFF TGTGCCAGCAGCCTTAGACAGACCACCGGGGAGCTGTTTTTT
TRBD1 TRBJ1-6 - TRBV27 CASTLWGTGGRNSPLHF TGTGCCAGCACCTTGTGGGGGACAGGGGGCAGGAATTCACCCCTCCACTTT
- TRBJ2-3 - TRBV28 CASSSPGTEKWNTQYF TGTGCCAGCAGTTCGCCCGGGACTGAGAAATGGAATACGCAGTATTTT
- TRBJ2-5 once TRBV4-1 CASSQILARQETQYF TGCGCCAGCAGCCAAATCCTAGCGCGACAAGAGACCCAGTACTTC
- TRBJ2-7 - TRBV9 CASSVAYAGGEQYF TGTGCCAGCAGCGTGGCATACGCCGGGGGCGAGCAGTACTTC
TRBD1 TRBJ2-7 - TRBV9 CASSAGTGGSEQYF TGTGCCAGCAGCGCTGGGACAGGGGGGAGCGAGCAGTACTTC
TRBD2 TRBJ2-7 - TRBV7-2 CASSPILAGGPYEQYF TGTGCCAGCAGCCCCATTTTAGCGGGAGGGCCGTACGAGCAGTACTTC
- TRBJ1-2 few TRBV12-3/TRBV12-4 CASSLSRSYGYTF TGTGCCAGCAGTTTAAGTCGGAGCTATGGCTACACCTTC
TRBD2 TRBJ2-7 - TRBV5-8 CASSLPSSGLSYEQYF TGTGCCAGCAGCCTCCCCTCTAGCGGGCTCTCCTACGAGCAGTACTTC
- TRBJ2-7 - TRBV6-2/TRBV6-3 CASSYGPKNSYEQYF TGTGCCAGCAGTTACGGCCCCAAGAACTCCTACGAGCAGTACTTC
- TRBJ2-7 - TRBV6-5 CASSYYSPSHEQYF TGTGCCAGCAGTTACTACAGTCCGTCCCACGAGCAGTACTTC